This T cell receptor (beta chain) was sequenced for a study of Graves' ophthalmopathy and Graves' hyperthyroidism. Study-level points and caveats: Blood contained most expanded thyroid clonotypes exceeding 0.001 frequency. Stable hyperthyroidism and ophthalmopathy were told apart by a 13-signature model, which achieved about 88% sensitivity and nearly 84% specificity.

Ten or more counts support this clonotype. Antigen specificity is unknown. Trimming pared 7 bases from V and 0 bases from J, leaving 10 bases between. Germline assignment: CDR1 MNHEY and CDR2 SVGAGI. The CDR3 totals 13 residues. As the template, RNA transcripts were used to amplify TCR beta CDR3 regions. RT-PCR was first run with HTBI primers, then multiplex PCR in a second round. TCRdb re-analysed the multiplex PCR reads in MiXCR, keeping a single row per CDR3 protein. The data contain about 370,000 distinct CDR3 sequences, about a sixth of them singletons. Sequenced material: peripheral blood. This clonotype was obtained from an adult woman with stable Graves' hyperthyroidism. V is TRBV6-5 and J is TRBJ2-7, with a tentative D call TRBD1 (6 bases). CDR3: CASKRGSSYEQYF. For the CDR3, the DNA is TGTGCCAGCAAAAGGGGGAGCTCCTACGAGCAGTACTTC.